A selection of T cell receptor beta chains follows, all from one sample in a study of human T cells and chemical hapten exposure. One entry per CDR3 protein results from TCRdb running MiXCR on the RACE reads. The repertoire consists of some 57,000 distinct CDR3 sequences, with more than 9% occurring once and the leading ten covering approximately 9.6%. Source: whole blood, taken in connection with sensitization to the hapten diphenylcyclopropenone (DPC). Receptors were obtained from a woman under 40 with alopecia areata. Some clones in this sample may be carry-over from other donors' samples. Both conserved end residues are part of each CDR3. The D gene is left open where the match is weak. Where a row states a size, it is once, few, many or the class of an expanded clone; other rows omit it.

>-|TRBJ1-5|12|-|TRBV20-1
TGCAGTGCACGGACCGTGAATCAGCCCCAGCATTTT
CSARTVNQPQHF
>TRBD1|TRBJ1-6|15|few|TRBV20-1
TGCAGTGCTAGTTTGACAGGGCAAATCAATTCACCCCTCCACTTT
CSASLTGQINSPLHF
>TRBD2|TRBJ2-2|16|-|TRBV9
TGTGCCAGCAGCGTACTAGCGGGGGCCTACACCGGGGAGCTGTTTTTT
CASSVLAGAYTGELFF
>-|TRBJ1-5|16|medium-sized|TRBV6-2/TRBV6-3
TGTGCCAGCAGAACTCCCGTCGGGGGCGCTTATCAGCCCCAGCATTTT
CASRTPVGGAYQPQHF
>TRBD2|TRBJ2-2|14|-|TRBV12-3/TRBV12-4
TGTGCCAGCAGTTTGGGGGGGGACACCGGGGAGCTGTTTTTT
CASSLGGDTGELFF
>-|TRBJ2-1|12|few|TRBV7-9
TGTGCCAGCAGCTTCGGGGGTGGGGAGCAGTTCTTC
CASSFGGGEQFF
>-|TRBJ2-7|15|many|TRBV14
TGTGCCAGCAGCACCGCCTCAGTCCCCTCCTACGAGCAGTACTTC
CASSTASVPSYEQYF
>-|TRBJ1-1|15|-|TRBV27
TGTGCCAGCAGCCTTTGGCCCCCTCGGAACACTGAAGCTTTCTTT
CASSLWPPRNTEAFF
>-|TRBJ2-7|13|-|TRBV20-1
TGCAGTGCTAGTCGACAGCCTAACTACGAGCAGTACTTC
CSASRQPNYEQYF
>-|TRBJ1-1|14|many|TRBV9
TGTGCCAGCAGCCCCGGGACACGGAACACTGAAGCTTTCTTT
CASSPGTRNTEAFF
>-|TRBJ1-1|11|many|TRBV7-6
TGTGCCAGCAGCGATTTAAGTAAGGCTTTCTTT
CASSDLSKAFF
>-|TRBJ2-7|13|few|TRBV30
TGTGCCTGGAGCCGGGACACCTCCTACGAGCAGTACTTC
CAWSRDTSYEQYF
>-|TRBJ2-7|13|few|TRBV7-9
TGTGCCAGCAGCCGTTCTGGCTCGGGGGAGCAGTACTTC
CASSRSGSGEQYF
>TRBD2|TRBJ2-5|16|-|TRBV7-2
TGTGCCAGCAGCTTGGGACTAGCGGGAGCCCAAGGGACCCAGTACTTC
CASSLGLAGAQGTQYF
>TRBD2|TRBJ2-2|16|-|TRBV20-1
TGCAGTGCTAGAGATATCGGGGGGGGCAACACCGGGGAGCTGTTTTTT
CSARDIGGGNTGELFF
>-|TRBJ2-7|12|many|TRBV14
TGTGCCAGCAGTGATTACGGGTCCGAGCAGTACTTC
CASSDYGSEQYF
>TRBD1|TRBJ1-6|17|many|TRBV25-1
TGTGCCAGCAGTGGGGAAAGTAGGACAGGCCTAAATTCACCCCTCCACTTT
CASSGESRTGLNSPLHF
>-|TRBJ2-3|14|-|TRBV7-2
TGTGCCAGCAGCCCGGATGGTAGCCGAGATACGCAGTATTTT
CASSPDGSRDTQYF
>-|TRBJ1-4|13|many|TRBV29-1
TGCAGCGTCGGACGGTCCTCTAATGAAAAACTGTTTTTT
CSVGRSSNEKLFF
>-|TRBJ2-7|14|many|TRBV15
TGTGCCACCAGCACCCGACAGACGGGGAACGAGCAGTACTTC
CATSTRQTGNEQYF
>TRBD1|TRBJ1-5|15|-|TRBV7-9
TGTGCCAGCAGCCCCGGACAGGGCTTGGGTCAGCCCCAGCATTTT
CASSPGQGLGQPQHF
>TRBD1|TRBJ1-5|15|-|TRBV20-1
TGCAGTGCTAGCAGGGGGGGGGTAAGCAATCAGCCCCAGCATTTT
CSASRGGVSNQPQHF
>-|TRBJ1-4|15|-|TRBV4-3
TGCGCCAGCAGCCCTAGCGGGGACGTAGATGAAAAACTGTTTTTT
CASSPSGDVDEKLFF
>-|TRBJ1-1|12|many|TRBV29-1
TGCAGCGTTGAAAGCGGCGGAAGTGAAGCTTTCTTT
CSVESGGSEAFF
>-|TRBJ2-3|14|-|TRBV7-6
TGTGCCAGCAGCGTCACAAAGACCACAGATACGCAGTATTTT
CASSVTKTTDTQYF
>-|TRBJ2-2|15|-|TRBV28
TGTGCCAGCAGCGAACCCCCCGGGCCCACCGGGGAGCTGTTTTTT
CASSEPPGPTGELFF